This T cell receptor beta chain was recorded in a study of blood T cell repertoires in COVID-19. Across the whole study: T cells, B-cell-depleted T cells, or PBMCs supplied cDNA or gDNA.

Measured with immunoSEQ multiplex PCR; TCRdb has only the in-frame clones, and not every one. The table has 400,000 or so clones, roughly 90% seen once. Trimming removed 5 bases at V and 4 bases at J, with 8 bases between. Germline CDR1 and CDR2: SNHLY and FYNNEI. CDR3 size: 12 residues. Recruited during active infection, patients (from Seattle) were subsequently followed longitudinally. This sequence originates from a man younger than 35 with COVID-19, enrolled during active disease. Material: peripheral blood. The V gene is TRBV2, the J gene TRBJ2-5, with D possibly being TRBD1 (5 bases). CDR3 loop: CASSQGSETQYF. The CDR3 nucleotides are TGTGCCAGCAGTCAGGGTTCAGAGACCCAGTACTTC.